This passage covers 28 T cell receptor beta chains from one sample sequenced in a study of T-cell reconstitution after alpha-beta-depleted transplantation in children (TCRdb year 2016). Libraries were constructed by PCR. The sequencer was an Illumina HiSeq 2500. TCR libraries were prepared with molecular barcoding, using unique molecular identifiers to normalize TCRbeta repertoire quantification. TCRdb's own reprocessing of the public reads used fastp at Q25 and MiXCR and kept productive beta chains. One record per CDR3 amino acid sequence lists the most common genes and DNA. A total of 200,000 to 300,000 distinct CDR3 sequences appear in this sample, about 12% of them only once. The ten largest clones represent 2.6% of the sample. This material consisted of PBMCs from the stem cell graft donor, taken from the stem cell graft. The receptors stem from a human donor who donated a stem cell graft to a child with acute lymphoblastic leukemia.

V usage is TRBV19 and J usage is TRBJ2-1, with D maybe TRBD2 (5 bases). The V and J ends lost 3 bases and 8 bases respectively, with 17 bases between them. Looked up from germline, CDR1 is LNHDA and CDR2 is SQIVND (reference sequence). The CDR3 has 15 residues. CDR3 amino acids: CASSMDSAGLDEQFF. For the CDR3, the DNA is TGTGCCAGTAGTATGGACTCGGCGGGCTTGGATGAGCAGTTCTTC. The full variable domain, completed using reference TRBV19 and TRBJ2-1, is DGGITQSPKYLFRKEGQNVTLSCEQNLNHDAMYWYRQDPGQGLRLIYYSQIVNDFQKGDIAEGYSVSREKKESFPLTVTSAQKNPTAFYLCASSMDSAGLDEQFFGPGTRLTVL.

This clonotype was seen many times. The CDR3 bases are TGCAGTGCCCTTGGGCCCCTTAGCTACAATGAGCAGTTCTTC. This codes for CSALGPLSYNEQFF. The V and J genes are TRBV20-1 and TRBJ2-1; D call uncertain. V lost 6 bases and J lost 3, with 15 bases in between. From germline, CDR1 is DFQATT and CDR2 SNEGSKA (reference sequence). This CDR3 is built from 14 residues.

Many counts were recorded for this clonotype. This sequence joins TRBV20-1 and TRBJ1-1; D remains unclear. Deletions cut 5 bases from V and 6 bases from J, with 10 bases between. The CDR3 has 11 amino acids. Germline V gives CDR1 DFQATT, CDR2 SNEGSKA (reference sequence). CDR3: CSAPRGSEAFF. In nucleotides, the CDR3 is TGCAGTGCTCCCCGCGGGTCTGAAGCTTTCTTT.

The CDR3 loop is CASSIGDSTYEQYF. CDR3 bases: TGTGCCAGTAGTATAGGGGACAGCACCTACGAGCAGTACTTC. This chain links TRBV19 with TRBJ2-7, with 7 positions matching TRBD1. J lost 2 bases, V lost 1 base, and 2 bases had no gene match. Germline assignment: CDR1 LNHDA and CDR2 SQIVND (reference sequence). There are 14 residues in the CDR3.

This clonotype was seen many times. The V gene is TRBV20-1, the J gene TRBJ2-3; 7 bases fit TRBD2. The CDR3 is 14 residues long. CDR1 and CDR2 (germline): DFQATT, SNEGSKA (reference sequence). The V and J ends lost 1 base and 0 bases, in that order; junction bases with no gene match: 1. CDR3 sequence reads: CSARGAGSTDTQYF. Written as DNA, the CDR3 is TGCAGTGCTAGAGGAGCGGGGAGCACAGATACGCAGTATTTT.

The sample holds many counts of this clonotype. The chain uses TRBV3-1 and TRBJ2-7; 9 bases match TRBD2. The CDR3 length is 15 residues. Germline V gives CDR1 LGHDT, CDR2 YNNKEL (reference sequence). The junction had 7 bases not matched to a gene; V was cut back by 3 bases and J by 4 bases. The CDR3 is CASSHPTSGRYEQYF. The CDR3 coding sequence is TGTGCCAGCAGCCATCCAACTAGCGGGCGGTACGAGCAGTACTTC.

This clonotype was seen ten or more times. The rearrangement uses TRBV6-2 or TRBV6-3 and TRBJ1-1, with TRBD1 matching over 7 bases. The junction had 3 bases not matched to a gene; V was cut back by 4 bases and J by 1 base. The CDR3 loop spans 14 amino acids. Germline V gene data show CDR1 as MNHEY and CDR2 as SVGEGT. CDR3 nucleotide sequence: TGTGCCAGCAGTTTCCGGACAGGGAACACTGAAGCTTTCTTT. It is translated as CASSFRTGNTEAFF.

This clonotype has only one observation. J is TRBJ1-1 and V is TRBV7-2; no clear D gene. This CDR3 has 16 residues. Germline V gene data show CDR1 as SGHTA and CDR2 as FQGNSA. V dropped 1 base and J dropped 5 bases, with 17 bases sitting between them. CDR3 amino acids: CASSLGRASSRTEAFF. CDR3 in DNA: TGTGCCAGCAGCTTAGGGAGGGCCTCATCCAGGACTGAAGCTTTCTTT.

At least ten counts were recorded for this clonotype. The chain combines TRBV4-1 with TRBJ2-3; the D gene is possibly TRBD1 (5 bases). Germline V lookup: CDR1 MGHRA, CDR2 YSYEKL. The CDR3 has 12 residues. V was cut by 0 bases and J by 9 bases, with 7 bases left in between. The CDR3 nucleotides read TGCGCCAGCAGCCAAGACAGGGTAACGCAGTATTTT. Translation gives CASSQDRVTQYF.

This clonotype has at least ten counts. The DNA for the CDR3 is TGTGCCAGTAGCCTGCCCCAAGGGTATGGCTACACCTTC. Translating gives CASSLPQGYGYTF. This chain joins TRBV19 and TRBJ1-2; unclear D gene. Trimming removed 6 bases from V and 5 bases from J, with 13 bases in between. CDR3 size: 13 residues. Per germline, CDR1 LNHDA and CDR2 SQIVND (reference sequence).

This clonotype was counted ten times or more. This rearrangement joins TRBV20-1 to TRBJ1-2; the D is unclear. CDR3 size: 12 residues. V lost 5 bases and J lost 3, with 10 bases in between. Germline V gene sequence: CDR1 DFQATT, CDR2 SNEGSKA (reference sequence). The DNA for the CDR3 is TGCAGTGCTCGGTTCGGGGACTATGGCTACACCTTC. Encoded protein: CSARFGDYGYTF.

This clonotype came up many times. The rearrangement uses TRBV5-5 and TRBJ1-2; D is undetermined. The CDR3 sequence is 15 residues long. Trimming left V 0 bases short and J 5 bases short, with 14 bases between. CDR1 SGHKS and CDR2 YYEKEE come from the germline V gene (reference sequence). The CDR3, as DNA: TGTGCCAGCAGCTTGGGAGCGGGGAGTTCGTATGGCTACACCTTC. As protein: CASSLGAGSSYGYTF.

The sample holds many counts of this clonotype. The chain joins TRBV7-9 to TRBJ2-1, with 13 bases that match TRBD2. Germline-derived CDR1 and CDR2 are SEHNR and FQNEAQ (reference sequence). The V gene end was trimmed by 5 bases and the J gene end by 7 bases; junction bases not matched to a gene: 5. This CDR3 is built from 15 residues. CDR3 DNA: TGTGCCAGCAGCCCTACTAGCGGGAGGGGGAATGAGCAGTTCTTC. Its protein is CASSPTSGRGNEQFF.

This clonotype was counted many times. This sequence joins TRBV25-1 and TRBJ2-1; tentative D call: TRBD2 (6 bases). Germline CDR1 MGHDK, CDR2 SYGVNS. V was shortened by 5 bases and J by 10 bases, with 21 bases between the two germline ends. The CDR3 has 15 residues. This CDR3 is CASSYRLDNLAEQFF. The CDR3 DNA reads TGTGCCAGCAGTTACCGGTTGGACAATCTAGCGGAGCAGTTCTTC.

The table lists this clonotype with a few counts. A junction boundary mismatches the germline segment, possibly from a read error. This chain connects TRBV7-8 to TRBJ2-7; maybe TRBD1 (6 bases). CDR3 length: 15 residues. In germline, CDR1 is SGHVS, CDR2 FQNEAQ. In nucleotides, the CDR3 is TGTGCCAGCAGCAGGGAAACCCGGGACACTGAGGTGGTTAAATTC. Its translation: CASSRETRDTEVVKF.

This clonotype was counted at least ten times. V gene TRBV12-3 or TRBV12-4 combines with J gene TRBJ2-7; D is unresolved. The germline V and J ends were trimmed by 2 bases and 3 bases, with 5 bases remaining between them. The CDR3 consists of 12 residues. As DNA, the CDR3 is TGTGCCAGCAGTTTATTGAACTACGAGCAGTACTTC. Its translation: CASSLLNYEQYF.

This clonotype has just a few counts. The chain couples TRBV25-1 to TRBJ2-5; TRBD1 might be the D (7 bases). The CDR3 extends over 17 amino acids. Germline V gives CDR1 MGHDK, CDR2 SYGVNS. The germline V and J ends were trimmed by 2 bases and 2 bases, with 18 bases remaining between them. The CDR3 DNA reads as TGTGCCAGCAGTGAACAGGCAGCGGCAGGGGGGCAAGAGACCCAGTACTTC. It yields the protein CASSEQAAAGGQETQYF.

This clonotype has just a few counts. This sequence joins TRBV7-9 and TRBJ2-1, with D tentatively TRBD1 or TRBD2 (5 bases each). Trimming removed 4 bases at V and 10 bases at J, with 14 bases between. This CDR3 comprises 13 residues. Germline-derived CDR1 and CDR2 are SEHNR and FQNEAQ (reference sequence). CDR3 DNA: TGTGCCAGCAGCTCGCCGTGGGACGGCGAGCAGTTCTTC. Residues: CASSSPWDGEQFF.

The chain links TRBV20-1 to TRBJ2-7; 12 bases fit TRBD2. Germline CDR1 reads DFQATT; CDR2 reads SNEGSKA (reference sequence). The CDR3 spans 14 residues. With V trimmed by 5 bases and J by 5 bases, 7 bases remained unmatched. The CDR3 region is CSARRLAGDDEQYF. The CDR3 DNA reads as TGCAGTGCTCGGCGACTAGCGGGAGACGACGAGCAGTACTTC.

This clonotype was found many times. V usage is TRBV9 and J usage is TRBJ2-5; D is undetermined. Germline V gene lookup returns CDR1 SGDLS and CDR2 YYNGEE. The CDR3 has 13 residues. V was cut by 4 bases and J by 4 bases, with 11 bases left in between. This CDR3 is CASSYLSAETQYF. CDR3 DNA: TGTGCCAGCAGCTACCTTTCAGCAGAGACCCAGTACTTC.

This clonotype has ten or more counts. V and J are TRBV7-2 and TRBJ2-7; D is perhaps TRBD2 (5 bases). Germline lookup yields CDR1 SGHTA and CDR2 FQGNSA. This CDR3 comprises 13 residues. V dropped 4 bases and J dropped 5 bases, with 12 bases sitting between them. In DNA, the CDR3 is TGTGCCAGCAGCTCGGACTTTATCCACGAGCAGTACTTC. It codes for CASSSDFIHEQYF.

This clonotype has a count of ten or more. V is TRBV20-1 and J is TRBJ2-7; D is unclear. Germline values: CDR1 DFQATT, CDR2 SNEGSKA (reference sequence). The V and J ends lost 0 bases and 6 bases respectively, with 9 bases between them. The CDR3 has 12 residues. The CDR3 region is CSAREVGREQYF. In DNA, the CDR3 is TGCAGTGCTAGAGAGGTAGGGCGCGAGCAGTACTTC.

Many counts were recorded for this clonotype. V is TRBV20-1 and J is TRBJ1-2, with TRBD1 matching over 9 bases. The V gene end was trimmed by 5 bases and the J gene end by 8 bases; junction bases not matched to a gene: 9. CDR3 length equals 13 residues. Germline V gives CDR1 DFQATT, CDR2 SNEGSKA (reference sequence). The CDR3 protein is CSAWGQGSSGYTF. In DNA, the CDR3 is TGCAGTGCTTGGGGACAGGGTTCTAGCGGCTACACCTTC.

This clonotype was counted ten times or more. The chain couples TRBV5-1 to TRBJ2-1; D is undetermined. CDR3 length equals 13 residues. Germline V CDR1 and CDR2: SGHRS, YFSETQ. Trimming cost V 1 base and J 7 bases, with 9 bases left between them. The CDR3 DNA reads TGCGCCAGCAGCTTGACAAGGAGTAATGAGCAGTTCTTC. Translated, it gives CASSLTRSNEQFF. Based on the CDR3 plus reference TRBV5-1 and TRBJ2-1, the full variable domain is KAGVTQTPRYLIKTRGQQVTLSCSPISGHRSVSWYQQTPGQGLQFLFEYFSETQRNKGNFPGRFSGRQFSNSRSEMNVSTLELGDSALYLCASSLTRSNEQFFGPGTRLTVL.

This clonotype appeared many times. The CDR3 DNA reads as TGTGCCAGCAGTTTGACTAGCGGGGTGGGCACAGATACGCAGTATTTT. Protein sequence: CASSLTSGVGTDTQYF. J is TRBJ2-3 and V is TRBV6-5; 11 bases map to TRBD2. Unmatched junction bases numbered 4, after V lost 4 bases and J lost 1 base. Germline V gene data show CDR1 as MNHEY and CDR2 as SVGAGI. The CDR3 covers 16 residues.

The sample holds many counts of this clonotype. This chain joins TRBV29-1 and TRBJ1-5; D unclear. V dropped 5 bases and J dropped 8 bases, with 16 bases sitting between them. The CDR3 has 13 residues. CDR1 is SQVTM and CDR2 is ANQGSEA in the germline V gene. In DNA, the CDR3 is TGCAGCGTTACTAACATGGATGGAGAGCCCCAGCATTTT. Its translation: CSVTNMDGEPQHF.

This clonotype was detected ten times or more. The chain links TRBV4-3 to TRBJ2-1; 14 bases align to TRBD2. Germline values: CDR1 LGHNA, CDR2 YSLEER. Unmatched junction bases numbered 5, after V lost 4 bases and J lost 0 bases. The CDR3 is 18 residues long. The CDR3, as DNA: TGCGCCAGCAGCCTGGGACTAGCGGGGGTGAGCTCCTACAATGAGCAGTTCTTC. Translated: CASSLGLAGVSSYNEQFF.

Worth noting for this clonotype: Given a much more abundant clone one base away, this may be a read error. The chain employs TRBV10-3 and TRBJ1-4, with a tentative D call TRBD1 (5 bases). Germline V gene sequence: CDR1 ENHRY, CDR2 SYGVKD. CDR3 length: 13 amino acids. The CDR3 DNA reads as TGTGCCACCAGTGGGGGAGTGAGGGAAAAACTGTTTTTT. Protein product: CATSGGVREKLFF.